A single sample is the source of the 24 T cell receptor beta chains below, sequenced in a study of T cells in localized non-small cell lung cancer. Clones were read by immunoSEQ multiplex PCR, and TCRdb kept only the in-frame ones, dropping some. The sample consists of tens of thousands of clones, 87% of them appearing once. Sequencing was performed on PBMCs, taken before any cancer treatment. These TCRs come from a man aged 35-75 years with stage II squamous cell lung carcinoma.

The chain has TRBV19 and TRBJ1-5, with a possible D match to TRBD1 (6 bases). V lost 5 bases to trimming and J lost 6 bases, with 11 bases between them. This CDR3 contains 13 residues. In germline, CDR1 is LNHDA, CDR2 SQIVND (reference sequence). The CDR3 here is CASSVQGGQPQHF. The CDR3 DNA is TGTGCCAGTAGTGTACAGGGCGGTCAGCCCCAGCATTTT.

The CDR3 loop is CASSNPRGPQHF. DNA for the CDR3: TGTGCCAGCAGCAACCCCAGGGGGCCCCAGCATTTT. This chain links TRBV7-2 with TRBJ1-5; a weak D match, TRBD1 (6 bases). Trimming stripped 5 bases from V and 9 bases from J, with 11 bases between. Germline V CDR1 and CDR2: SGHTA, FQGNSA. This CDR3 is built from 12 residues.

This clone showed up just a few times. The chain uses TRBV4-1 and TRBJ1-1; D gene uncertain. CDR3 length equals 14 residues. CDR1 and CDR2 (germline): MGHRA, YSYEKL. Trimming stripped 4 bases from V and 4 bases from J, with 13 bases between. CDR3 protein: CASSRDSGRTEAFF. The CDR3 DNA sequence: TGCGCCAGCAGCCGAGACTCGGGTCGCACTGAAGCTTTCTTT.

V and J are TRBV11-3 and TRBJ2-5; possibly TRBD2 for D (6 bases). This CDR3 spans 16 amino acids. Trimming pared 4 bases from V and 5 bases from J, leaving 20 bases between. Per germline, CDR1 SGHNT and CDR2 YENEEA. The CDR3 nucleotides read TGTGCCAGCAGCTCGGTCGTAGCTAGCGTGTTTGAGACCCAGTACTTC. This encodes CASSSVVASVFETQYF. The complete variable domain, with remaining parts taken from reference TRBV11-3 and TRBJ2-5, reads EAGVVQSPRYKIIEKKQPVAFWCNPISGHNTLYWYLQNLGQGPELLIRYENEEAVDDSQLPKDRFSAERLKGVDSTLKIQPAELGDSAVYLCASSSVVASVFETQYFGPGTRLLVL.

The gene calls are TRBV11-3 and TRBJ1-1; D might be TRBD1 (5 bases). Trimming removed 3 bases at V and 4 bases at J, with 9 bases between. The CDR3 extends over 13 amino acids. Per germline, CDR1 SGHNT and CDR2 YENEEA. In nucleotides, the CDR3 is TGTGCCAGCAGCTTGCGCGGGGGCACTGAAGCTTTCTTT. Its protein is CASSLRGGTEAFF.

This chain links TRBV19 with TRBJ2-1; D may be TRBD1 or TRBD2 (6 bases each). From germline, CDR1 is LNHDA and CDR2 SQIVND (reference sequence). V gave up 5 bases and J gave up 5 bases, with 19 bases separating them. This CDR3 has 16 amino acids. CDR3 region: CASSSRSGARDNEQFF. The CDR3 DNA sequence: TGTGCCAGTAGTTCACGGTCGGGGGCGCGGGACAATGAGCAGTTCTTC.

The chain links TRBV30 to TRBJ1-1; no clear D. V lost 4 bases and J lost 5, with 8 bases in between. This CDR3 has 11 residues. Per germline, CDR1 GTSNPN and CDR2 SVGIG (reference sequence). The CDR3 bases are TGTGCCTGGATGGTGGGGACTGAAGCTTTCTTT. Residues: CAWMVGTEAFF.

This clone has just one count. The chain recombines TRBV7-7 with TRBJ2-5; 7 nucleotides agree with TRBD1. Losses at the gene ends were 0 bases for V and 1 base for J; bases not matched to a gene: 5. The germline V gene encodes CDR1 SSHAT and CDR2 FNYEAQ (reference sequence). The CDR3 sequence is 16 residues long. In nucleotides, the CDR3 is TGTGCCAGCAGCTTAGCAGTCGGGACAGTCCAAGAGACCCAGTACTTC. Translating it yields CASSLAVGTVQETQYF.

This clone occurred once. The chain combines TRBV7-6 with TRBJ2-2; D possibly corresponds to TRBD2 (6 bases). V was trimmed by 5 bases and J by 3 bases, leaving 22 bases between them. Looked up from germline, CDR1 is SGHVS and CDR2 is FNYEAQ. CDR3 length: 18 amino acids. The CDR3 region is CASSKVRGREQDTGELFF. The CDR3 DNA reads TGTGCCAGCAGCAAAGTGAGAGGCCGGGAGCAGGACACCGGGGAGCTGTTTTTT.

V and J are TRBV6-6 and TRBJ1-2, with D unresolved. Per the germline V gene, CDR1 is MNHNY and CDR2 is SVGAGI (reference sequence). The CDR3 spans 16 residues. V was shortened by 0 bases and J by 3 bases, with 14 bases between the two germline ends. Here the CDR3 DNA reads TGTGCCAGCAGTTACTCTCCCACACGGGCAGACTATGGCTACACCTTC. Its translation: CASSYSPTRADYGYTF.

The rearrangement links TRBV7-8 to TRBJ2-2, with 9 bases aligning to TRBD1. Unmatched junction bases numbered 9, after V lost 7 bases and J lost 6 bases. CDR1 and CDR2 from the germline V gene are SGHVS and FQNEAQ. The CDR3 consists of 15 residues. CDR3 residues: CASNRDRVFAGELFF. DNA for the CDR3: TGTGCCAGCAACCGGGACAGGGTTTTTGCCGGGGAGCTGTTTTTT.

This clone has a single count. The rearrangement joins TRBV27 to TRBJ2-3; no clear D gene. The CDR3 has 12 residues. V dropped 8 bases and J dropped 3 bases, with 9 bases sitting between them. Germline lookup yields CDR1 MNHEY and CDR2 SMNVEV (reference sequence). The CDR3 bases are TGTGCCAGCCCCCTTAAAACAGATACGCAGTATTTT. Its protein product is CASPLKTDTQYF.

The chain couples TRBV9 to TRBJ2-2; D call uncertain. Germline CDR1 and CDR2: SGDLS and YYNGEE. V gave up 0 bases and J gave up 5 bases, with 8 bases separating them. This CDR3 spans 14 amino acids. The CDR3 sequence: CASSVEPATGELFF. For the CDR3, the DNA is TGTGCCAGCAGCGTAGAACCAGCAACCGGGGAGCTGTTTTTT.

This clone is a singleton in its sample. The chain employs TRBV5-4 and TRBJ2-2; D uncertain. CDR3 length: 13 amino acids. The germline CDR1 and CDR2 sequences are SGHNT and YYREEE (reference sequence). Deletions cut 0 bases from V and 8 bases from J, with 8 bases between. The CDR3 coding sequence is TGTGCCAGCAGCTTGGATCAACCTGGGGAGCTGTTTTTT. Protein: CASSLDQPGELFF.

The chain couples TRBV28 to TRBJ2-3, with 9 bases aligning to TRBD1. Germline loops: CDR1 MDHEN, CDR2 SYDVKM. V was clipped by 5 bases and J by 3 bases; unmatched bases: 0. This CDR3 region has 13 residues. Here the CDR3 reads CASSGTGTDTQYF. The CDR3 DNA is TGTGCCAGCAGTGGGACAGGGACAGATACGCAGTATTTT.

The rearrangement links TRBV5-1 to TRBJ2-2; D is possibly TRBD1 or TRBD2 (5 bases each). V was shortened by 5 bases and J by 3 bases, with 17 bases between the two germline ends. The CDR3 has 16 amino acids. The germline V gene encodes CDR1 SGHRS and CDR2 YFSETQ. The CDR3 sequence: CASSPRTRGDTGELFF. The CDR3 DNA is TGCGCCAGCAGTCCCAGGACACGGGGTGACACCGGGGAGCTGTTTTTT.

The chain is built from TRBV5-4 and TRBJ2-1, with a weak D call TRBD2 (6 bases). Trimming removed 2 bases from V and 9 bases from J, with 18 bases in between. This CDR3 contains 15 residues. Germline V lookup: CDR1 SGHNT, CDR2 YYREEE (reference sequence). As DNA, the CDR3 is TGTGCCAGCAGCTTACGCGGCGGGGCCGCGGGTGAGCAGTTCTTC. It specifies CASSLRGGAAGEQFF. The full variable domain, its missing parts supplied by reference TRBV5-4 and TRBJ2-1, is ETGVTQSPTHLIKTRGQQVTLRCSSQSGHNTVSWYQQALGQGPQFIFQYYREEENGRGNFPPRFSGLQFPNYSSELNVNALELDDSALYLCASSLRGGAAGEQFFGPGTRLTVL.

The table lists this clone with a count of one. V gene TRBV11-2 combines with J gene TRBJ2-7, with 11 bases fitting TRBD2. Unmatched junction bases numbered 8, after V lost 5 bases and J lost 2 bases. This CDR3 contains 16 residues. Germline V gene lookup returns CDR1 SGHAT and CDR2 FQNNGV. The CDR3 DNA reads TGTGCCAGCAGCCCCTTAGCGGGAGGGTATCCCTACGAGCAGTACTTC. Its protein is CASSPLAGGYPYEQYF.

J is TRBJ1-2 and V is TRBV9; tentative D call: TRBD1 (6 bases). The germline V and J ends were trimmed by 0 bases and 5 bases, with 20 bases remaining between them. This CDR3 is 17 amino acids long. The germline V gene encodes CDR1 SGDLS and CDR2 YYNGEE. CDR3: CASSVAPTTGSGYGYTF. The CDR3 nucleotides read TGTGCCAGCAGCGTAGCTCCTACAACAGGGTCGGGATATGGCTACACCTTC.

V and J are TRBV30 and TRBJ1-1; a weak D match, TRBD1 (5 bases). The CDR3 has 12 amino acids. Per germline, CDR1 GTSNPN and CDR2 SVGIG (reference sequence). V shed 5 bases and J shed 1 base, with 8 bases lying between them. CDR3 amino acids: CAWRRENTEAFF. As DNA, the CDR3 is TGTGCCTGGCGCAGGGAGAACACTGAAGCTTTCTTT.

The genes are TRBV27 and TRBJ2-1; TRBD2 agrees at 14 bases. The junction had 7 bases not matched to a gene; V was cut back by 5 bases and J by 7 bases. Germline V CDR1 and CDR2: MNHEY, SMNVEV (reference sequence). CDR3 length: 16 residues. CDR3 nucleotide sequence: TGTGCCAGCAGTCCGACGACTAGCGGGGGGGCGAATGAGCAGTTCTTC. Residues: CASSPTTSGGANEQFF.

The V and J genes are TRBV19 and TRBJ2-7; 7 bases agree with TRBD1. V was clipped by 3 bases and J by 5 bases; unmatched bases: 4. CDR3 length: 13 residues. Germline values: CDR1 LNHDA, CDR2 SQIVND (reference sequence). The CDR3 DNA reads TGTGCCAGTAGTATCTTAGGGGGCAACGAGCAGTACTTC. Translation gives CASSILGGNEQYF.

J is TRBJ2-1 and V is TRBV19, with D perhaps TRBD1 or TRBD2 (5 bases each). Germline values: CDR1 LNHDA, CDR2 SQIVND (reference sequence). V was clipped by 4 bases and J by 10 bases, with 14 bases between them. This CDR3 comprises 13 residues. The CDR3 is CASSSRGLWEQFF. CDR3 DNA: TGTGCCAGTAGTAGCCGGGGCTTATGGGAGCAGTTCTTC. Combining the CDR3 with reference TRBV19 and TRBJ2-1 gives the whole variable domain DGGITQSPKYLFRKEGQNVTLSCEQNLNHDAMYWYRQDPGQGLRLIYYSQIVNDFQKGDIAEGYSVSREKKESFPLTVTSAQKNPTAFYLCASSSRGLWEQFFGPGTRLTVL.

The chain joins TRBV10-3 to TRBJ2-3; D uncertain. The CDR3 contains 15 residues. V lost 6 bases, J lost 0 bases, and 13 bases lay in between. CDR1 ENHRY and CDR2 SYGVKD come from the germline V gene. DNA of the CDR3: TGTGCCATCAGAATGACTGCTCCTAGCACAGATACGCAGTATTTT. Translated: CAIRMTAPSTDTQYF.